These 31 T cell receptor beta chains share one sample of origin, sequenced in a study of blood T cell repertoires in COVID-19. TCRdb's copy holds only in-frame clones and misses some; the assay was immunoSEQ multiplex PCR. The profile shows 250,000 to 350,000 clones, roughly 84% of them singletons. The source material was peripheral blood. The receptors derive from a human donor with COVID-19, enrolled during active disease. The donor label of this sample is uncertain.

This rearrangement joins TRBV19 to TRBJ2-1; 13 nucleotides line up with TRBD2. V shed 3 bases and J 0 bases; nucleotides not matched to a gene: 2. The germline CDR1 and CDR2 sequences are LNHDA and SQIVND (reference sequence). The CDR3 runs to 17 residues. The CDR3 coding sequence is TGTGCCAGTAGTATGGGACTAGCGGGGCGCTCCTACAATGAGCAGTTCTTC. This codes for CASSMGLAGRSYNEQFF.

Of note for this clone: This specimen includes other DNA sequences encoding the same CDR3. The chain combines TRBV3-1 (or the pseudogene TRBV3-2) with TRBJ1-5; D call uncertain. The ends were cut back, 1 base at V and 4 bases at J, with 5 bases in the middle. The CDR3 is 13 residues long. CDR1 is LGHDT, CDR2 YNNKEL, per germline (reference sequence). The DNA for the CDR3 is TGTGCCAGCAGCCAAGGAGGGAATCAGCCCCAGCATTTT. It codes for CASSQGGNQPQHF.

The chain links TRBV9 to TRBJ2-2; D gene ambiguous. Germline CDR1 and CDR2: SGDLS and YYNGEE. Trimming left V 0 bases short and J 5 bases short, with 8 bases between. CDR3 length: 14 residues. CDR3 nucleotides: TGTGCCAGCAGCGTAGAGAGTCTGACCGGGGAGCTGTTTTTT. Translated, it gives CASSVESLTGELFF.

The chain links TRBV11-2 to TRBJ2-2; a possible D gene is TRBD2 (5 bases). The CDR3 consists of 15 residues. Trimming took 3 bases from V and 3 from J, leaving 11 bases between them. Germline-derived CDR1 and CDR2 are SGHAT and FQNNGV. In nucleotides, the CDR3 is TGTGCCAGCAGCTTTAGGGAGTGGTACACCGGGGAGCTGTTTTTT. This codes for CASSFREWYTGELFF.

The sample holds a few counts of this clone. The chain carries TRBV11-2 and TRBJ1-3; maybe TRBD1 (6 bases). This CDR3 is 16 amino acids long. Trimming shortened V by 0 bases and J by 0 bases, and 9 bases separated the two germline ends. In germline, CDR1 is SGHAT, CDR2 FQNNGV. The CDR3 reads CASSLDDRSSGNTIYF. For the CDR3, the DNA is TGTGCCAGCAGCTTAGATGACAGGAGCTCTGGAAACACCATATATTTT.

The gene calls are TRBV6-5 and TRBJ2-2; no definite D call. V lost 6 bases and J 2 bases, leaving 13 bases between the germline ends. In germline, CDR1 is MNHEY, CDR2 SVGAGI. The CDR3 extends over 15 amino acids. The CDR3 reads CASRAEILNTGELFF. The CDR3 DNA follows: TGTGCCAGCAGGGCCGAAATCTTAAACACCGGGGAGCTGTTTTTT.

The chain is built from TRBV30 and TRBJ2-7; 8 bases align to TRBD2. The CDR3 has 15 amino acids. V shed 2 bases and J 6 bases; nucleotides not matched to a gene: 12. Germline V gives CDR1 GTSNPN, CDR2 SVGIG (reference sequence). CDR3 sequence: CAWSTGGPGGFEQYF. The CDR3 region has the DNA TGTGCCTGGAGTACGGGGGGACCGGGGGGGTTCGAGCAGTACTTC.

V gene TRBV30 combines with J gene TRBJ1-5; D is ambiguous. CDR1 GTSNPN and CDR2 SVGIG come from the germline V gene (reference sequence). V was shortened by 0 bases and J by 7 bases, with 16 bases between the two germline ends. This CDR3 comprises 15 residues. The CDR3 loop reads CAWSVGRVSQQPQHF. In DNA, the CDR3 is TGTGCCTGGAGTGTAGGGAGGGTCTCCCAACAGCCCCAGCATTTT.

The rearrangement links TRBV25-1 to TRBJ2-2; unclear D gene. With 2 bases removed from V and 2 bases from J, the gap between germline ends came to 9 bases. This CDR3 has 15 residues. The germline CDR1 and CDR2 sequences are MGHDK and SYGVNS. The CDR3 nucleotides read TGTGCCAGCAGTGAAGGCGGTAGAAACACCGGGGAGCTGTTTTTT. This translates into CASSEGGRNTGELFF.

The chain uses TRBV19 and TRBJ2-7, with 11 nucleotides matching TRBD2. The CDR3 consists of 16 residues. Germline CDR1 and CDR2: LNHDA and SQIVND (reference sequence). The V gene end was trimmed by 5 bases and the J gene end by 2 bases; junction bases not matched to a gene: 8. The CDR3 sequence: CASSATLAGGAYEQYF. In DNA form, the CDR3 reads TGTGCCAGTAGTGCGACCCTAGCGGGAGGAGCCTACGAGCAGTACTTC.

The rearrangement uses TRBV9 and TRBJ2-5; the match to TRBD2 covers 8 bases. V dropped 0 bases and J dropped 1; count of bases not matched to a gene: 5. Per germline, CDR1 SGDLS and CDR2 YYNGEE. The CDR3 sequence is 16 residues long. CDR3 bases: TGTGCCAGCAGCGTAGGGACTAGCAGGGTCCAAGAGACCCAGTACTTC. Its protein product is CASSVGTSRVQETQYF.

There are many counts of this clone. The chain uses TRBV6-6 and TRBJ2-7; the match to TRBD1 covers 10 bases. There are 16 residues in the CDR3. J was trimmed by 7 bases and V by 5 bases; bases with no gene match: 14. Germline assignment: CDR1 MNHNY and CDR2 SVGAGI (reference sequence). The CDR3 spells CASSPPGRTGGQEQYF. The DNA of the CDR3 is TGTGCCAGCAGTCCTCCTGGGAGGACAGGGGGTCAAGAGCAGTACTTC.

The chain couples TRBV30 to TRBJ2-2; 7 nucleotides match TRBD2. The V gene end was trimmed by 0 bases and the J gene end by 3 bases; junction bases not matched to a gene: 7. Germline CDR1 is GTSNPN and CDR2 is SVGIG (reference sequence). This CDR3 has 16 amino acids. This chain's CDR3 is CAWSVIGGRDTGELFF. For the CDR3, the DNA is TGTGCCTGGAGTGTAATTGGCGGGAGAGACACCGGGGAGCTGTTTTTT.

The chain is built from TRBV6-5 and TRBJ2-2, with TRBD2 identical over 7 bases. The ends lost 6 bases at V and 4 bases at J; junction bases unmatched: 5. CDR1 is MNHEY and CDR2 is SVGAGI in the germline V gene. CDR3 length equals 14 residues. CDR3 in DNA: TGTGCCAGCAGCCGGCCGGGGGGCACCGGGGAGCTGTTTTTT. Translated, it gives CASSRPGGTGELFF.

This sequence joins TRBV7-9 and TRBJ1-3; D not certain. The length of the CDR3 is 13 residues. Per the germline V gene, CDR1 is SEHNR and CDR2 is FQNEAQ (reference sequence). Trimming removed 8 bases at V and 0 bases at J, with 8 bases between. In nucleotides, the CDR3 is TGTGCCAGCGGAGGTAACTCTGGAAACACCATATATTTT. Translating it yields CASGGNSGNTIYF.

The chain joins TRBV12-5 to TRBJ2-7; 9 positions agree with TRBD1. Germline values: CDR1 LGHNT, CDR2 FRNRAP. Trimming at V came to 5 bases and at J to 2 bases, leaving 4 bases not matched to a gene. This CDR3 spans 14 amino acids. DNA of the CDR3: TGTGCTAGTGGTCTGGGACAGGGTCCCTACGAGCAGTACTTC. It codes for CASGLGQGPYEQYF.

The J gene is TRBJ1-1, the V gene TRBV6-5; D is unclear. Trimming cost V 6 bases and J 8 bases, with 19 bases left between them. The CDR3 runs to 14 residues. The germline V gene encodes CDR1 MNHEY and CDR2 SVGAGI. CDR3 nucleotides: TGTGCCAGCAGACTCGGGTCTCCGGTTACGGAAGCTTTCTTT. Amino acid sequence: CASRLGSPVTEAFF.

The count of this clone is one. The genes are TRBV18 and TRBJ1-4; the D gene is possibly TRBD1 (5 bases). The CDR3 loop spans 14 amino acids. The germline V gene has CDR1 KGHSH and CDR2 LQKENI. The V gene lost 7 bases and the J gene lost 5 bases, with 14 bases spanning the gap. CDR3 loop: CASLLDSSNEKLFF. CDR3 DNA: TGTGCCAGCTTACTTGACAGTTCCAATGAAAAACTGTTTTTT.

The chain uses TRBV4-2 and TRBJ1-5; 7 bases map to TRBD1. The J segment lost 8 bases and the V segment lost 0 bases, leaving 10 bases of the junction unmatched. Looked up from germline, CDR1 is LGHNA and CDR2 is YNFKEQ. The CDR3 consists of 16 residues. CDR3: CASSQDRDRAWEPQHF. The CDR3 DNA follows: TGTGCCAGCAGCCAAGATCGTGACAGGGCTTGGGAGCCCCAGCATTTT.

The rearrangement links TRBV10-3 to TRBJ2-7; TRBD2 matches 11 bases. Germline V gene sequence: CDR1 ENHRY, CDR2 SYGVKD. The CDR3 has 15 residues. V lost 3 bases to trimming and J lost 5 bases; unmatched junction nucleotides: 6. The DNA for the CDR3 is TGTGCCATCAGTGAAAGTAGCGGGAGGGCCGACGAGCAGTACTTC. This sequence encodes CAISESSGRADEQYF.

The chain couples TRBV6-1 to TRBJ1-2; 7 positions match TRBD1. V was clipped by 2 bases and J by 0 bases; unmatched bases: 6. The CDR3 totals 16 residues. Germline CDR1 and CDR2: MNHNS and SASEGT. The CDR3 sequence is CASSEIGTATNYGYTF. CDR3 nucleotide sequence: TGTGCCAGCAGTGAAATTGGGACAGCAACTAACTATGGCTACACCTTC.

The J gene is TRBJ2-7, the V gene TRBV18; D is unresolved. CDR3 length equals 14 residues. Germline CDR1 reads KGHSH; CDR2 reads LQKENI. The V gene lost 5 bases and the J gene lost 7 bases, with 18 bases spanning the gap. The DNA for the CDR3 is TGTGCCAGCTCAGTTACCCAGGTGGTAGGTGAGCAGTACTTC. Translating it yields CASSVTQVVGEQYF.

Remarks on this clone: At one boundary the junction diverges from the germline segment, which might be a read error. The rearrangement joins TRBV19 to TRBJ2-7; 11 bases map to TRBD2. The CDR3 extends over 15 amino acids. Germline V gene lookup returns CDR1 LNHDA and CDR2 SQIVND (reference sequence). This CDR3 reads CASSILTSGNYEQYF. In DNA, the CDR3 is TGTGCCAGCAGTATACTGACTAGCGGGAACTACGAGCAGTACTTC.

The chain has TRBV5-6 and TRBJ1-2; possibly TRBD1 for D (6 bases). In germline, CDR1 is SGHDT, CDR2 YYEEEE. This CDR3 is built from 12 residues. V lost 3 bases, J lost 8 bases, and 11 bases lay in between. The DNA for the CDR3 is TGTGCCAGCAGCTACCTCGGACAGGGCTACACCTTC. It encodes CASSYLGQGYTF.

In this sample, this clone turned up once. J is TRBJ2-1 and V is TRBV11-1, with TRBD2 matching 8 bases. This CDR3 is 15 amino acids long. V lost 0 bases and J lost 7; bases outside the gene matches: 5. Germline V gives CDR1 SGHAT, CDR2 FQDESV (reference sequence). CDR3 sequence reads: CASSLATREGNEQFF. Written as DNA, the CDR3 is TGTGCCAGCAGCTTAGCGACCCGGGAGGGGAATGAGCAGTTCTTC.

The genes are TRBV18 and TRBJ1-1, with 9 bases identical to TRBD1. Unmatched junction bases numbered 5, after V lost 3 bases and J lost 3 bases. Per germline, CDR1 KGHSH and CDR2 LQKENI. The CDR3 totals 15 residues. The CDR3 is CASSPLQGADTEAFF. The DNA of the CDR3 is TGTGCCAGCTCACCCTTACAGGGGGCGGACACTGAAGCTTTCTTT.

The V and J genes are TRBV5-4 and TRBJ1-4, with TRBD1 identical over 8 bases. V shed 4 bases, J shed 14 bases, and the junction held 10 bases outside the gene matches. There are 13 residues in the CDR3. The germline CDR1 and CDR2 sequences are SGHNT and YYREEE (reference sequence). This CDR3 reads CASSPDHGDRLFF. CDR3 DNA: TGTGCCAGCAGCCCCGACCACGGGGACAGGCTGTTTTTT.

This clone was seen at least ten times. This chain uses TRBV10-2 with TRBJ2-7; no definite D call. V lost 3 bases and J 4 bases, leaving 13 bases between the germline ends. The CDR3 consists of 14 residues. Germline V gene sequence: CDR1 WSHSY, CDR2 SAAADI. The CDR3 protein is CASSDLLQRYEQYF. CDR3 sequence (DNA): TGCGCCAGCAGTGACCTCTTACAGAGATACGAGCAGTACTTC.

In its sample, this clone was seen a few times. The chain joins TRBV18 to TRBJ2-7; 7 bases are a match to TRBD1. The germline gives CDR1 KGHSH, CDR2 LQKENI. The CDR3 totals 13 residues. J gave up 3 bases and V 4 bases, and 3 bases lay outside the gene matches. CDR3: CASSHGQDYEQYF. In DNA form, the CDR3 reads TGTGCCAGCTCACATGGACAGGACTACGAGCAGTACTTC.

The chain employs TRBV29-1 and TRBJ1-1, with D possibly TRBD1 on 5 matching bases. Germline V lookup: CDR1 SQVTM, CDR2 ANQGSEA. The length of the CDR3 is 13 residues. The V end was cut by 4 bases, the J end by 2 bases, with 11 bases between. The CDR3 DNA sequence: TGCAGCGTTGCGCAGGGACTAAACACTGAAGCTTTCTTT. Protein: CSVAQGLNTEAFF. Full variable domain (rest looked up from reference TRBV29-1 and TRBJ1-1): SAVISQKPSRDICQRGTSLTIQCQVDSQVTMMFWYRQQPGQSLTLIATANQGSEATYESGFVIDKFPISRPNLTFSTLTVSNMSPEDSSIYLCSVAQGLNTEAFFGQGTRLTVV.

The V and J genes are TRBV7-2 and TRBJ2-7; the match to TRBD1 covers 9 bases. Germline lookup yields CDR1 SGHTA and CDR2 FQGNSA. Trimming at V came to 1 base and at J to 0 bases, leaving 4 bases not matched to a gene. The CDR3 loop spans 16 amino acids. CDR3 in amino acids: CASSLEGQGSSYEQYF. In DNA, the CDR3 is TGTGCCAGCAGCTTAGAGGGACAGGGAAGCTCCTACGAGCAGTACTTC.